This T cell receptor (beta chain) is drawn from a study of T cell repertoires in cytomegalovirus infection. The overall study: CMV infection and matching HLA type were both indicated by public TCR beta signatures. Study outcomes and limitations: Of the TCR beta families, the public ones yielded a cumulative frequency that identified carriers of CMV plus the relevant HLA. In two of eight donors, the top clonotype was HLA-C-restricted CMV-specific.

Between the trimmed V and J ends, which lost 6 bases and 3 bases, there was a span of 21 bases. This CDR3 is 16 amino acids long. The germline V gene has CDR1 SGHNT and CDR2 YYREEE (reference sequence). Each CDR3 protein gets one entry after TCRdb re-called the reads with MiXCR. The sample holds under 120,000 distinct CDR3 sequences; roughly 41% are singletons and the top ten take roughly 70%. This clonotype showed up just a few times. The antigen remains undetermined. The rearrangement uses TRBV5-4 and TRBJ1-1; D is perhaps TRBD1 (6 bases). The clonotype comes from a human donor in good health (CMV status not recorded). Some clones in this sample may be carry-over from other donors' samples. The source was CD8+ T cells from cultured PBMCs, collected from culture after CMV antigen stimulation. The DNA of the CDR3 is TGTGCCAGCACCCCCTCGACGGGGGGCCCCTACACTGAAGCTTTCTTT. Amino acid sequence: CASTPSTGGPYTEAFF.